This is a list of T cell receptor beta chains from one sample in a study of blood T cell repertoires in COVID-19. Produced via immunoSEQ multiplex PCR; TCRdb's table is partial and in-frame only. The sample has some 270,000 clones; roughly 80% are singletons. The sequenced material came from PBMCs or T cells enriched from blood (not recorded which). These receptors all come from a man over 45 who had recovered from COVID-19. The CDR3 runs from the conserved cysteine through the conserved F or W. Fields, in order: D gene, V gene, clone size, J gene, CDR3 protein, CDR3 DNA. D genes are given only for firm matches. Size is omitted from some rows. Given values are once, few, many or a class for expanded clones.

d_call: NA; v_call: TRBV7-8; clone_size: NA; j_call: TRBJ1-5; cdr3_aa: CASSLIDRQNSNQPQHF; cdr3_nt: TGTGCCAGCAGCTTAATTGACAGACAAAATAGCAATCAGCCCCAGCATTTT
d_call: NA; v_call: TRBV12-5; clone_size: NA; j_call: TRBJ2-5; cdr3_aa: CASGLLGPQETQYF; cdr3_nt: TGTGCTAGTGGCTTGCTGGGGCCCCAAGAGACCCAGTACTTC
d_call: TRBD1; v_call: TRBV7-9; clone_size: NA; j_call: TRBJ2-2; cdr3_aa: CASSSGQGSWELFF; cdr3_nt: TGTGCCAGCAGCTCGGGACAGGGTAGTTGGGAGCTGTTTTTT
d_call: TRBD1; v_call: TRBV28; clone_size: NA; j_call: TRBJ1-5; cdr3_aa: CASRPPQGKNQPQHF; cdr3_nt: TGTGCCAGCAGACCGCCACAGGGGAAGAATCAGCCCCAGCATTTT
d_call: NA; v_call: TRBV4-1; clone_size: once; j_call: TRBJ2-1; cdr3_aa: CASSQGHDSRGSYNEQFF; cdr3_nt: TGCGCCAGCAGCCAAGGCCATGATTCTAGGGGCTCCTACAATGAGCAGTTCTTC
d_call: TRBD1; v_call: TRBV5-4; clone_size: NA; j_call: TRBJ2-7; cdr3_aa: CASSQDRAYEQYF; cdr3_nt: TGTGCCAGCAGCCAGGACAGGGCCTACGAGCAGTACTTC
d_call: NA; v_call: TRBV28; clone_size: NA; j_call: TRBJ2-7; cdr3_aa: CASSSELYEQYF; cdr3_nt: TGTGCCAGCAGTTCCGAGTTGTACGAGCAGTACTTC
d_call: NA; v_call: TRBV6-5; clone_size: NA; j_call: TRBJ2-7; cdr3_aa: CASRTGHLTTYEQYF; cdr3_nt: TGTGCCAGCAGGACCGGACACCTCACCACCTACGAGCAGTACTTC
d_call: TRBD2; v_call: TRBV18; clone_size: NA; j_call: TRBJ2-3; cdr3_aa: CASSPRSGGANTDTQYF; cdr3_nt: TGTGCCAGCTCACCACGAAGCGGGGGGGCCAACACAGATACGCAGTATTTT
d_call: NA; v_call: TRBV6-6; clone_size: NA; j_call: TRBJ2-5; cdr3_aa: CASSPRKGAGIQETQYF; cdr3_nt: TGTGCCAGCAGTCCCAGAAAGGGAGCGGGCATCCAAGAGACCCAGTACTTC
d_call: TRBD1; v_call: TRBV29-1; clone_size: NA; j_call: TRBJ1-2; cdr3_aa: CSTRQGEGYTF; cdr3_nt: TGCAGCACTCGACAGGGCGAAGGCTACACCTTC
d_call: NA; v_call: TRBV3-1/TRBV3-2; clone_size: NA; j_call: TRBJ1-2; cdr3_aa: CASSQDLSRYTF; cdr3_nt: TGTGCCAGCAGCCAAGATCTATCCCGCTACACCTTC
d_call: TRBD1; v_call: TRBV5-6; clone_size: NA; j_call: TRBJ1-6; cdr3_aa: CASSGGTGDSPLHF; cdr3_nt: TGTGCCAGCAGCGGGGGGACAGGAGATTCACCCCTCCACTTT
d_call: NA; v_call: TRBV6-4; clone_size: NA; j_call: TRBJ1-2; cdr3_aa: CASSIEGGASYGYTF; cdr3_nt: TGTGCCAGCTCTATAGAGGGGGGGGCATCTTATGGCTACACCTTC
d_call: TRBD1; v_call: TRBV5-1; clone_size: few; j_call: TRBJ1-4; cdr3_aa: CASRKGQDLEKLFF; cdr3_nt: TGCGCCAGCAGAAAGGGACAGGACCTTGAAAAACTGTTTTTT
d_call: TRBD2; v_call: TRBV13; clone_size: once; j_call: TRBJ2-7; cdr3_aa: CASSFPRGGEGWEQYF; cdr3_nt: TGTGCCAGCAGCTTCCCCCGCGGGGGGGAAGGATGGGAGCAGTACTTC
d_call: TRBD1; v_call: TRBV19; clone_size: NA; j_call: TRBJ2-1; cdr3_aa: CASSPSTGVYEQFF; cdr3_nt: TGTGCCAGTAGTCCGTCGACAGGGGTGTACGAGCAGTTCTTC
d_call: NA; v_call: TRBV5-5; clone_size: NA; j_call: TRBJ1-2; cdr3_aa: CASSLIQAGGYTF; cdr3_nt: TGTGCCAGCAGCTTGATACAGGCCGGTGGCTACACCTTC
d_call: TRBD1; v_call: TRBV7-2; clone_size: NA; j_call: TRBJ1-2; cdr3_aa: CASSSARSRQGRTGHGYTF; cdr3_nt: TGTGCCAGCAGCTCCGCACGATCCAGACAGGGTCGGACAGGGCATGGCTACACCTTC
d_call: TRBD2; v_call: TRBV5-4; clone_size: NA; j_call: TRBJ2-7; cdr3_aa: CASSFQAGKMYEQYF; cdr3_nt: TGTGCCAGCAGCTTTCAAGCGGGAAAGATGTACGAGCAGTACTTC
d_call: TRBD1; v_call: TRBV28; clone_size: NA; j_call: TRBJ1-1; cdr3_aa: CASSSRATGGTEAFF; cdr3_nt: TGTGCCAGCAGTTCGAGGGCCACAGGGGGCACTGAAGCTTTCTTT
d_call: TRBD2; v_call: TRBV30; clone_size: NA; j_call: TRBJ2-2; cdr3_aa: CAWRVGGLNTGELFF; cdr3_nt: TGTGCCTGGAGGGTGGGAGGGCTAAACACCGGGGAGCTGTTTTTT
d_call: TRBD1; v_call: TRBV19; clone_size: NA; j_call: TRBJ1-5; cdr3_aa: CASSVGTGKYQPQHF; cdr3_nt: TGTGCCAGTAGCGTTGGGACAGGGAAATATCAGCCCCAGCATTTT
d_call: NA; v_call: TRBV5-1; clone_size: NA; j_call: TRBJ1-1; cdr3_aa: CASSFTGANTEAFF; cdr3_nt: TGCGCCAGCAGCTTTACAGGCGCGAACACTGAAGCTTTCTTT
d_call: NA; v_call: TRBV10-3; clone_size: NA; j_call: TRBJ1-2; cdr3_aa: CAITGGEGRNYGYTF; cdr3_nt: TGTGCCATCACGGGAGGTGAGGGGCGGAACTATGGCTACACCTTC
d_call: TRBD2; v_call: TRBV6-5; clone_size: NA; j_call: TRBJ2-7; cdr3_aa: CASSYGGEREYEQYF; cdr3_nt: TGTGCCAGCAGTTACGGGGGGGAGAGGGAATACGAGCAGTACTTC
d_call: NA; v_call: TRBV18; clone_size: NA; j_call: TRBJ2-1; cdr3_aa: CASSPQGGSSYNEQFF; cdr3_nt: TGTGCCAGCTCACCACAAGGCGGAAGCTCCTACAATGAGCAGTTCTTC
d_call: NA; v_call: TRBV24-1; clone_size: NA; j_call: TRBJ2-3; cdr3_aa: CATGGASTDTQYF; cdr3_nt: TGTGCCACCGGCGGGGCTAGCACAGATACGCAGTATTTT
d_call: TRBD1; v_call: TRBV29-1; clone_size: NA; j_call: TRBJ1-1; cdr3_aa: CSVELTGATEAFF; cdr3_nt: TGCAGCGTTGAGTTGACAGGGGCGACTGAAGCTTTCTTT
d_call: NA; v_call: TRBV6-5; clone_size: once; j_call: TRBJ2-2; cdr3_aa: CASHPTNTGELFF; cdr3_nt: TGTGCCAGCCATCCTACGAACACCGGGGAGCTGTTTTTT
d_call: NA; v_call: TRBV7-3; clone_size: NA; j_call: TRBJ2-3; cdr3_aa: CASSYRSGTDTQYF; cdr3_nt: TGTGCCAGCAGCTATCGTAGCGGCACAGATACGCAGTATTTT
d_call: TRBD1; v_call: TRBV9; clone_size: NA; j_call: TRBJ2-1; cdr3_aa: CASSGRDRVINEQFF; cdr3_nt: TGTGCCAGCAGCGGCCGGGACAGGGTCATCAATGAGCAGTTCTTC
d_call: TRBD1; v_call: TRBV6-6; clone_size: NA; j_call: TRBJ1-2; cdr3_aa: CASSPQDRSRTF; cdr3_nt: TGTGCCAGCAGCCCCCAGGACAGGTCCCGAACCTTC
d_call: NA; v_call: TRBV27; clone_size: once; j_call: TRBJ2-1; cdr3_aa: CASSPGPYNEQFF; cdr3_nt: TGTGCCAGCAGTCCTGGGCCTTACAATGAGCAGTTCTTC
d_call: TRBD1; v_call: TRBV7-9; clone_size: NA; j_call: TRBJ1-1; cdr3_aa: CASSPRDRVKAFF; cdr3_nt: TGTGCCAGCAGCCCCCGGGACAGGGTCAAAGCTTTCTTT
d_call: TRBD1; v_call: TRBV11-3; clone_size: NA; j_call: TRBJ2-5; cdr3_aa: CASRPGTGAETQYF; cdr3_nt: TGTGCCAGCAGGCCCGGGACAGGGGCAGAGACCCAGTACTTC
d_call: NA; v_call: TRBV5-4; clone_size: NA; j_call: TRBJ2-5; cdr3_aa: CASSSKTGLQETQYF; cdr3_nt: TGTGCCAGCAGCTCTAAAACGGGACTCCAAGAGACCCAGTACTTC
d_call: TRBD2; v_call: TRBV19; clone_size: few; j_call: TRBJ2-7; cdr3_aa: CASGWSSGAHYEQYF; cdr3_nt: TGTGCCAGTGGATGGAGTAGCGGGGCTCATTACGAGCAGTACTTC
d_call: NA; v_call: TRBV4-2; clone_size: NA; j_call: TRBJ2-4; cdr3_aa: CASSQDPSEGNIQYF; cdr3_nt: TGTGCCAGCAGCCAAGATCCTAGCGAGGGGAACATTCAGTACTTC
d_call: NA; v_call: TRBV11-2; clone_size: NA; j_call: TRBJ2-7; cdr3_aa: CASSLTGWTYEQYF; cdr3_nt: TGTGCCAGCAGCTTAACAGGGTGGACCTACGAGCAGTACTTC
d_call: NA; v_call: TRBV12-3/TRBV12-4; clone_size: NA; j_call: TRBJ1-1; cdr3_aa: CASSLGQSTEAFF; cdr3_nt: TGTGCCAGCAGTTTAGGGCAGTCCACTGAAGCTTTCTTT
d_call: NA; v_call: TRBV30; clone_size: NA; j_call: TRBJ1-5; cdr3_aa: CAWGGRGDLMPQHF; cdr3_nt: TGTGCCTGGGGGGGGAGGGGCGACCTTATGCCCCAGCATTTT
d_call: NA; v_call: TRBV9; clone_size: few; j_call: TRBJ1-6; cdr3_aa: CASSLQAGGGNSPLHF; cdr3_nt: TGTGCCAGCAGCCTCCAAGCGGGGGGAGGGAATTCACCCCTCCACTTT
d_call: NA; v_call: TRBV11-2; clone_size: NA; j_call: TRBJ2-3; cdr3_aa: CASSLGPGVSTDTQYF; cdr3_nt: TGTGCCAGCAGCTTAGGGCCAGGGGTGAGCACAGATACGCAGTATTTT
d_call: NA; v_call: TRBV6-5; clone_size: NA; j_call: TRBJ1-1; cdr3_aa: CASSYSGGVTEAFF; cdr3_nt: TGTGCCAGCAGTTACTCAGGGGGAGTCACTGAAGCTTTCTTT
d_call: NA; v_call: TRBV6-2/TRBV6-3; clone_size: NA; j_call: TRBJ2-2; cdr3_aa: CASSYSGGLTGELFF; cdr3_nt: TGTGCCAGCAGTTACTCTGGCGGACTCACCGGGGAGCTGTTTTTT
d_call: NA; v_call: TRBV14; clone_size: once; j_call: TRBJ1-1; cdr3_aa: CASSLQGTRNTEAFF; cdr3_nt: TGTGCCAGCAGTCTACAGGGCACCCGGAACACTGAAGCTTTCTTT
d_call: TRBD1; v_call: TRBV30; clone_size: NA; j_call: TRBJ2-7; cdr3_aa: CAWSVDRGREQYF; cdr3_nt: TGTGCCTGGAGTGTGGACAGGGGGAGAGAGCAGTACTTC
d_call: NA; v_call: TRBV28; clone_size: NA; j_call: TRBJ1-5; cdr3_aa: CASTRGGTRNQPQHF; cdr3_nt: TGTGCCAGCACCCGGGGGGGGACACGAAATCAGCCCCAGCATTTT